The rows below give T cell receptor beta chains drawn from one sample of a study of T cell changes during pregnancy in multiple sclerosis. The method was immunoSEQ multiplex PCR; TCRdb's version includes in-frame clones alone and lacks a portion of them. Here the sample spans roughly 40,000 clones, almost 95% being singletons. Specimen: CD4+ T cells from peripheral blood mononuclear cells, collected before pregnancy. The receptors shown here come from a female donor with multiple sclerosis, enrolled in a pregnancy study. Both conserved end residues are part of each CDR3. Each record gives: D gene, V gene, J gene, clone size, CDR3 DNA, CDR3 protein. D genes are given only for firm matches. For some rows the clone size is stated as once, few or many, or as a class when expanded; others skip it.

-	TRBV5-1	TRBJ2-5	-	TGCGCCAGCAGCTTGGCGGGAGCCCAAGAGACCCAGTACTTC	CASSLAGAQETQYF
TRBD1	TRBV5-8	TRBJ1-5	-	TGTGCCAGCGTCCGGGACAGGAGCAATCAGCCCCAGCATTTT	CASVRDRSNQPQHF
-	TRBV2	TRBJ2-5	-	TGTGCCAGTCATCGGGACAAGCAAGAGACCCAGTACTTC	CASHRDKQETQYF
TRBD1	TRBV6-1	TRBJ2-7	-	TGTGCCAGCAGTGTCTGGGACAGTTCCTACGAGCAGTACTTC	CASSVWDSSYEQYF
TRBD1	TRBV5-4	TRBJ2-7	-	TGTGCCAGCAGCCGAAGGACAGGGCTGGACGAGCAGTACTTC	CASSRRTGLDEQYF
-	TRBV6-1	TRBJ1-1	-	TGTGCCAGCAGTGCCCGGCCCCGAGGAGGCACTGAAGCTTTCTTT	CASSARPRGGTEAFF
TRBD1	TRBV10-3	TRBJ2-7	-	TGTGCCATAGGGGACAGCTCCTACGAGCAGTACTTC	CAIGDSSYEQYF
TRBD2	TRBV7-2	TRBJ2-1	once	TGTGCCAGCAGGCTCGGACTAGCGGGAATCGATGAGCAGTTCTTC	CASRLGLAGIDEQFF
-	TRBV6-5	TRBJ1-5	-	TGTGCCAGCAGTTACCCAGTATCCGGGGTCGATCAGCCCCAGCATTTT	CASSYPVSGVDQPQHF
TRBD1	TRBV27	TRBJ2-2	-	TGTGCCAGCGGACAGGGGCGGACCGGGGAGCTGTTTTTT	CASGQGRTGELFF
-	TRBV30	TRBJ2-7	once	TGTGCCTGGAACCTTGGGGCCCTACTCTACGAGCAGTACTTC	CAWNLGALLYEQYF
-	TRBV27	TRBJ1-5	-	TGTGCCAGCAGGTCCTTGAGGGGGAATCAGCCCCAGCATTTT	CASRSLRGNQPQHF
-	TRBV5-1	TRBJ1-1	-	TGCGCCAGCAGCGGCGGGCTGGGCACTGAAGCTTTCTTT	CASSGGLGTEAFF
-	TRBV10-3	TRBJ2-3	-	TGTGCCATCAGCAACCGGGACTTCACAGATACGCAGTATTTT	CAISNRDFTDTQYF
TRBD1	TRBV5-6	TRBJ1-1	-	TGTGCCAGCAGTTCAGGGGGCTTGAGGATGAACACTGAAGCTTTCTTT	CASSSGGLRMNTEAFF
TRBD1	TRBV7-9	TRBJ2-3	-	TGTGCTTCCCTCTTGGAGGGACAGGGACGTCATTCCACAGATACGCAGTATTTT	CASLLEGQGRHSTDTQYF
-	TRBV7-9	TRBJ2-7	-	TGTGCCAGCAGCTTAGACGGCGCGGCAGCCAACAAGCAGTACTTC	CASSLDGAAANKQYF
TRBD1	TRBV10-3	TRBJ2-7	once	TGTGCCACAAGATTAGGGACAGGGTCATACGAGCAGTACTTC	CATRLGTGSYEQYF
TRBD1	TRBV13	TRBJ2-4	-	TGTGCCAGCAGTTTTACCTCGGGACAGCCTTACTTC	CASSFTSGQPYF
TRBD1	TRBV7-8	TRBJ1-5	-	TGTGCCAGCAGCCAGGACAGGAGTAAAAGCAATCAGCCCCAGCATTTT	CASSQDRSKSNQPQHF
-	TRBV2	TRBJ2-5	-	TGTGCCAGCGGCCCCGGGGGTAGAGAGCAGTACTTC	CASGPGGREQYF
-	TRBV4-2	TRBJ1-3	-	TGTGCCAGCAGCCCGTGGACTATTTCTGGAAACACCATATATTTT	CASSPWTISGNTIYF
-	TRBV6-5	TRBJ2-1	-	TGTGCCAGCAGTAGCGGCTCCTACAATGAGCAGTTCTTC	CASSSGSYNEQFF
-	TRBV5-1	TRBJ2-5	-	TGCGCCAGCAGCTTCAGCGGAGTGGGGCAAGAGACCCAGTACTTC	CASSFSGVGQETQYF
TRBD2	TRBV19	TRBJ2-3	-	TGTGCCAGTAGTATTAGCGGGAGGGGCACAGATACGCAGTATTTT	CASSISGRGTDTQYF
-	TRBV19	TRBJ1-2	-	TGTGCCAGCTCAGGATTAGCTAACTATGGCTACACCTTC	CASSGLANYGYTF
-	TRBV27	TRBJ1-2	-	TGTGCCAGCAGTTTATCACGGGGAGGGAACTATGGCTACACCTTC	CASSLSRGGNYGYTF
-	TRBV28	TRBJ2-1	-	TGTGCCAGCAGTTTAAGCCGGAATGAGCAGTTCTTC	CASSLSRNEQFF
-	TRBV5-1	TRBJ2-1	few	TGCGCCAGCAGCTTGGCCCCAGACTCAATCCGCAATGAGCAGTTCTTC	CASSLAPDSIRNEQFF
TRBD2	TRBV27	TRBJ2-1	-	TGTGCCAGCAGTTTTTTCAACCATCTAGCGGGAGGCCCCAATGAGCAGTTCTTC	CASSFFNHLAGGPNEQFF
TRBD2	TRBV29-1	TRBJ2-7	-	TGCAGCGTTTCGGGAGGGGCCTACGAGCAGTACTTC	CSVSGGAYEQYF
-	TRBV2	TRBJ2-1	-	TGTGCCAGCAAGGAGGGCCACAATGAGCAGTTCTTC	CASKEGHNEQFF
TRBD2	TRBV18	TRBJ2-7	-	TGTGCCAGCTCACACAGACCGGAGGCCGGGGGGGCTGGGAGCTACGAGCAGTACTTC	CASSHRPEAGGAGSYEQYF
-	TRBV4-2	TRBJ2-1	-	TGTGCCAGCAGCCAATCCGACAGGAAAACCTACAATGAGCAGTTCTTC	CASSQSDRKTYNEQFF
TRBD2	TRBV10-2	TRBJ2-3	-	TGCGCCAGCAGAGGTTATACTAGCGGGAGTGCAGATACGCAGTATTTT	CASRGYTSGSADTQYF
TRBD1	TRBV5-1	TRBJ1-3	-	TGCGCCAGCAGCTTGAGGGGGACAGGGGGCGACACCATATATTTT	CASSLRGTGGDTIYF
TRBD1	TRBV10-3	TRBJ1-1	-	TGTGCCGTCGGGGCAGGGGGTGAAGCTTTCTTT	CAVGAGGEAFF
-	TRBV7-2	TRBJ2-1	-	TGTGCCAGCGGAAGAGGAGCGTCGTACAATGAGCAGTTCTTC	CASGRGASYNEQFF
TRBD1	TRBV5-1	TRBJ2-3	-	TGCGCCAGCAGCTTGGAAGGGGGCAAACGGACAGATACGCAGTATTTT	CASSLEGGKRTDTQYF
-	TRBV11-3	TRBJ1-1	once	TGTGCCAGCAGCTCGGGTTTTGGGGGACAGAACACTGAAGCTTTCTTT	CASSSGFGGQNTEAFF
TRBD1	TRBV7-9	TRBJ2-3	-	TGTGCCAGCAGCCCGACAGGGCACAACACAGATACGCAGTATTTT	CASSPTGHNTDTQYF
-	TRBV4-1	TRBJ1-1	few	TGCGCCAGCAGCCAAGCATCCAGACAGGCGAACACTGAAGCTTTCTTT	CASSQASRQANTEAFF
-	TRBV7-6	TRBJ2-6	-	TGTGCCAGCAGCCCCTTAGCCTCTGGGGCCAACGTCCTGACTTTC	CASSPLASGANVLTF
-	TRBV29-1	TRBJ2-1	-	TGCAGCGTTGTTTTGGGCAGCTTAAAAGGGCAGTTCTTC	CSVVLGSLKGQFF
-	TRBV5-4	TRBJ2-5	-	TGTGCCAGCAGCGCGGGGACAGAACAAGAGACCCAGTACTTC	CASSAGTEQETQYF
TRBD1	TRBV28	TRBJ1-2	-	TGTGCCAGCACCCTTAATGACAGGGTAGCTGGCTACACCTTC	CASTLNDRVAGYTF
TRBD1	TRBV7-8	TRBJ2-2	-	TGTGCCAGCAGCGCTCGACAGGGGGCATCCGGGGAGCTGTTTTTT	CASSARQGASGELFF
TRBD2	TRBV4-1	TRBJ2-4	-	TGCGCCAGCAGCCATAGGTCTAGCGGGAGGTCGGGAGACATTCAGTACTTC	CASSHRSSGRSGDIQYF
TRBD1	TRBV27	TRBJ2-2	once	TGTGCCAGCAGTGTAGGGCAGGGGGTCGGGGAGCTGTTTTTT	CASSVGQGVGELFF
TRBD1	TRBV6-5	TRBJ1-5	-	TGTGCCAGCAGCAGGGACAGGTTTTATCAGCCCCAGCATTTT	CASSRDRFYQPQHF
TRBD1	TRBV7-9	TRBJ1-4	-	TGTGCCAGCAGCCCAGGACAGGGGGCGACTAATGAAAAACTGTTTTTT	CASSPGQGATNEKLFF
-	TRBV18	TRBJ2-1	-	TGTGCCAGCTCACCCAGGGCTAGCGAATACTACAATGAGCAGTTCTTC	CASSPRASEYYNEQFF
-	TRBV9	TRBJ2-3	-	TGTGCCAGCAGCGTACTCCCCCAGGTCACAGATACGCAGTATTTT	CASSVLPQVTDTQYF
TRBD2	TRBV2	TRBJ2-7	-	TGTGCCAGCAGACTAGCGGGAGACTACGAGCAGTACTTC	CASRLAGDYEQYF
-	TRBV5-5	TRBJ1-5	-	TGTGCCAGCAGCTTGGTAGGAGGCAGCAATCAGCCCCAGCATTTT	CASSLVGGSNQPQHF
-	TRBV7-9	TRBJ2-3	-	TGTGCCAGCAGCCCCTCCAGGGGGGTCACAGATACGCAGTATTTT	CASSPSRGVTDTQYF
-	TRBV9	TRBJ1-2	-	TGTGCCAGCAGCGTAGCCCCGAACTATGGCTACACCTTC	CASSVAPNYGYTF
TRBD1	TRBV6-5	TRBJ2-3	-	TGTGCCAGCAGTCACCGACAGGGTGAGGATACGCAGTATTTT	CASSHRQGEDTQYF
-	TRBV7-2	TRBJ2-1	-	TGTGCCAGCAGCTTCCGGGGATTCAATGAGCAGTTCTTC	CASSFRGFNEQFF
-	TRBV7-2	TRBJ2-7	-	TGTGCCAGCAGCCATGCCGACTCCCCCGAGCAGTACTTC	CASSHADSPEQYF